This entry is about one T cell receptor (beta chain). Its antigen is unknown. This entry comes from a study of fetal regulatory T cell absence and autoimmunity. Study information: IPEX patients had exocrine pancreas autoimmunity without clinical diabetes.

V was clipped by 0 bases and J by 6 bases, with 12 bases between them. From germline, CDR1 is SGHNT and CDR2 YYREEE (reference sequence). This CDR3 is 14 amino acids long. Sequenced by immunoSEQ multiplex PCR; TCRdb stores in-frame clones only, minus some. The table records about 95,000 clones, roughly 78% of them present only once. Whole-study findings and limits: TRB gene family usage was broadly similar in cord blood and pancreas. Compared with cord blood, pancreas showed oligoclonal TCR enrichment, some clones over 90-fold.

The rearrangement links TRBV5-4 to TRBJ1-2; D gene unclear. The TCR originated in a male donor with IPEX syndrome. The sample taken for sequencing was pancreas tissue. The CDR3 here is CASSLAVGNHGYTF. In nucleotides, the CDR3 is TGTGCCAGCAGCTTGGCCGTAGGGAACCATGGCTACACCTTC.